These T cell receptor beta chains were read from a single sample in a study of T cell responses to AZD1222 COVID-19 vaccine. The data were produced by immunoSEQ multiplex PCR, yet TCRdb's version contains in-frame clones alone and is incomplete. The sample includes under 80,000 clones, 80% to 90% of them seen just once. The sample in question was peripheral blood, obtained on day 0 of AZD1222 vaccination. The source of these receptors is an adult in good health. Both conserved end residues are part of each CDR3. The D gene is left open where the match is weak. The size of a clone is reported for some rows only, either as once, few or many, or as a class for expanded clones.

abundance: once
j_gene: TRBJ2-1
v_gene: TRBV28
d_gene: TRBD2
CDR3nt: TGTGCCAGCAAGGGACTAGCGGGAATAAATGAGCAGTTCTTC
CDR3aa: CASKGLAGINEQFF

abundance: NA
j_gene: TRBJ2-1
v_gene: TRBV13
d_gene: TRBD2
CDR3nt: TGTGCCAGCAGCCGACTAGCGGGGCGGGTCAATGAGCAGTTCTTC
CDR3aa: CASSRLAGRVNEQFF

abundance: NA
j_gene: TRBJ2-7
v_gene: TRBV6-6
d_gene: NA
CDR3nt: TGTGCCAGCAAAAGCGGCCGATACGAGCAGTACTTC
CDR3aa: CASKSGRYEQYF

abundance: NA
j_gene: TRBJ2-1
v_gene: TRBV5-1
d_gene: TRBD2
CDR3nt: TGCGCCAGCAGCTTGGATCCGGGAGGGCCGGGTAATGAGCAGTTCTTC
CDR3aa: CASSLDPGGPGNEQFF

abundance: NA
j_gene: TRBJ2-7
v_gene: TRBV12-3/TRBV12-4
d_gene: TRBD1
CDR3nt: TGTGCCAGCACCTCGGACAGGGGCGAGCAGTACTTC
CDR3aa: CASTSDRGEQYF

abundance: NA
j_gene: TRBJ2-7
v_gene: TRBV19
d_gene: NA
CDR3nt: TGTGCCAGTAGTATGGGCAGCTACGAGCAGTACTTC
CDR3aa: CASSMGSYEQYF

abundance: NA
j_gene: TRBJ1-5
v_gene: TRBV9
d_gene: NA
CDR3nt: TGTGCCAGCAGCACAGGTGATAGCAATCAGCCCCAGCATTTT
CDR3aa: CASSTGDSNQPQHF

abundance: NA
j_gene: TRBJ2-1
v_gene: TRBV24-1
d_gene: NA
CDR3nt: TGTGCCACCAGTTCTTACAATGAGCAGTTCTTC
CDR3aa: CATSSYNEQFF

abundance: NA
j_gene: TRBJ2-3
v_gene: TRBV6-4
d_gene: NA
CDR3nt: TGTGCCAGCAGTGACAGGGACGGAAGAGATACGCAGTATTTT
CDR3aa: CASSDRDGRDTQYF

abundance: NA
j_gene: TRBJ2-7
v_gene: TRBV6-2/TRBV6-3
d_gene: TRBD1
CDR3nt: TGTGCCAGCAGTTGGGTAGGGACAGTTTTAGCCTACGAGCAGTACTTC
CDR3aa: CASSWVGTVLAYEQYF

abundance: once
j_gene: TRBJ1-2
v_gene: TRBV15
d_gene: TRBD1
CDR3nt: TGTGCCACCAGCACCCGAACACAGGGGAAAAACTATGGCTACACCTTC
CDR3aa: CATSTRTQGKNYGYTF

abundance: NA
j_gene: TRBJ1-4
v_gene: TRBV3-1/TRBV3-2
d_gene: NA
CDR3nt: TGTGCCAGCAGGCTGACGTCAACTAATGAAAAACTGTTTTTT
CDR3aa: CASRLTSTNEKLFF

abundance: once
j_gene: TRBJ1-4
v_gene: TRBV28
d_gene: NA
CDR3nt: TGTGCCAGCAGTCCGCCTCAATGGGAAAAACTGTTTTTT
CDR3aa: CASSPPQWEKLFF

abundance: NA
j_gene: TRBJ2-7
v_gene: TRBV5-1
d_gene: TRBD1
CDR3nt: TGCGCCAGCAGCTTGGGACAGGGGGCCTACGAGCAGTACTTC
CDR3aa: CASSLGQGAYEQYF

abundance: NA
j_gene: TRBJ2-3
v_gene: TRBV30
d_gene: TRBD2
CDR3nt: TGTGCCTGGAGTGTCTCCACCCCCAAGCGGGGGGCCACAGATACGCAGTATTTT
CDR3aa: CAWSVSTPKRGATDTQYF

abundance: NA
j_gene: TRBJ2-1
v_gene: TRBV20-1
d_gene: NA
CDR3nt: TGCAGTGCTAGAGCGACCAATGAGCAGTTCTTC
CDR3aa: CSARATNEQFF

abundance: NA
j_gene: TRBJ1-2
v_gene: TRBV11-2
d_gene: NA
CDR3nt: TGTGCCAGCAGCTTAGTTGGGGGGGTGGAGGCTTCTGGCTACACCTTC
CDR3aa: CASSLVGGVEASGYTF

abundance: NA
j_gene: TRBJ1-4
v_gene: TRBV13
d_gene: NA
CDR3nt: TGTGCCAGCAGCATATACCGTACCGGGGAGTATGAAAAACTGTTTTTT
CDR3aa: CASSIYRTGEYEKLFF

abundance: NA
j_gene: TRBJ2-7
v_gene: TRBV27
d_gene: TRBD1
CDR3nt: TGTGCCAGCAGTTTAGACAGGGGATACGAGCAGTACTTC
CDR3aa: CASSLDRGYEQYF

abundance: once
j_gene: TRBJ1-1
v_gene: TRBV30
d_gene: NA
CDR3nt: TGTGCCTGGAGTTTACAGGGCATGAACACTGAAGCTTTCTTT
CDR3aa: CAWSLQGMNTEAFF

abundance: NA
j_gene: TRBJ2-7
v_gene: TRBV4-2
d_gene: TRBD1
CDR3nt: TGTGCCAGCAGCCCCGGACAGGGGATCGATGAGCAGTACTTC
CDR3aa: CASSPGQGIDEQYF

abundance: NA
j_gene: TRBJ1-1
v_gene: TRBV12-3/TRBV12-4
d_gene: NA
CDR3nt: TGTGCCAGCAGTTTGCAGCCGGCTAGTGAAGCTTTCTTT
CDR3aa: CASSLQPASEAFF

abundance: NA
j_gene: TRBJ2-1
v_gene: TRBV2
d_gene: NA
CDR3nt: TGTGCCAGCAGTGAAGCCTCGGTCTCGGGCCTAAGCTACAATGAGCAGTTCTTC
CDR3aa: CASSEASVSGLSYNEQFF

abundance: NA
j_gene: TRBJ1-1
v_gene: TRBV7-2
d_gene: NA
CDR3nt: TGTGCCAGCAGCTTTCGATTTACAGGAGCGAACACTGAAGCTTTCTTT
CDR3aa: CASSFRFTGANTEAFF

abundance: NA
j_gene: TRBJ1-3
v_gene: TRBV28
d_gene: NA
CDR3nt: TGTGCCAGCAGTTTATTCAGCTCTGGAAACACCATATATTTT
CDR3aa: CASSLFSSGNTIYF

abundance: NA
j_gene: TRBJ1-2
v_gene: TRBV15
d_gene: NA
CDR3nt: TGTGCCACCAGCAGGGACCGGTATGGCTACACCTTC
CDR3aa: CATSRDRYGYTF

abundance: NA
j_gene: TRBJ2-1
v_gene: TRBV5-1
d_gene: NA
CDR3nt: TGCGCCAGCAGCTTGTTGACGACGATGAACAATGAGCAGTTCTTC
CDR3aa: CASSLLTTMNNEQFF

abundance: medium-sized
j_gene: TRBJ1-5
v_gene: TRBV7-9
d_gene: NA
CDR3nt: TGTGCCAGCAACCCGGAGAGGGGAGTCGATCAGCCCCAGCATTTT
CDR3aa: CASNPERGVDQPQHF

abundance: NA
j_gene: TRBJ1-2
v_gene: TRBV25-1
d_gene: TRBD1
CDR3nt: TGTGCCAGCAGTGAGAGAACCGGGACAGGCGGCTATGGCTACACCTTC
CDR3aa: CASSERTGTGGYGYTF

abundance: NA
j_gene: TRBJ1-3
v_gene: TRBV5-4
d_gene: NA
CDR3nt: TGTGCCAGCAGCTCGAGGGGGGGATACGGAAACACCATATATTTT
CDR3aa: CASSSRGGYGNTIYF

abundance: NA
j_gene: TRBJ2-7
v_gene: TRBV19
d_gene: TRBD2
CDR3nt: TGTGCCACCAAACTAGCGGGGGGGCCCTACGAGCAGTACTTC
CDR3aa: CATKLAGGPYEQYF

abundance: NA
j_gene: TRBJ1-1
v_gene: TRBV29-1
d_gene: NA
CDR3nt: TGCAGCGTTGTCGTGCTGGGCATGAACACTGAAGCTTTCTTT
CDR3aa: CSVVVLGMNTEAFF

abundance: NA
j_gene: TRBJ2-7
v_gene: TRBV10-1
d_gene: NA
CDR3nt: TGCGCCAGCAGTGGGGCAAAGCTACAGGGTTGGGGCGAGCAGTACTTC
CDR3aa: CASSGAKLQGWGEQYF